The clone carrying this TCR beta chain appeared a single time. The source of the sample is a study of CD8 T cells in Susac syndrome. Random hexamers served to reverse transcribe roughly 0.5 to 1 ug RNA. A single record per CDR3 protein comes from TCRdb applying MiXCR to the immunoSEQ multiplex PCR reads. The data hold 20,000 or so distinct CDR3 sequences, with roughly 95% observed a single time. Germline V gene lookup returns CDR1 SGHVS and CDR2 FQNEAQ. The V and J ends lost 5 bases and 0 bases, in that order; junction bases with no gene match: 13. This CDR3 spans 19 amino acids. This clonotype was sampled from a human donor in good health. V gene TRBV7-8 combines with J gene TRBJ2-2; 9 bases map to TRBD2. Sequencing was done on a sample of CD8+ T cells from PBMCs. CDR3 bases: TGTGCCAGCAGCCCCATAAGAGCGGGAGGACAGACGAACACCGGGGAGCTGTTTTTT. Amino acid sequence: CASSPIRAGGQTNTGELFF. Based on the CDR3 plus reference TRBV7-8 and TRBJ2-2, the full variable domain is GAGVSQSPRYKVAKRGQDVALRCDPISGHVSLFWYQQALGQGPEFLTYFQNEAQLDKSGLPSDRFFAERPEGSVSTLKIQRTQQEDSAVYLCASSPIRAGGQTNTGELFFGEGSRLTVL.